These 32 T cell receptor beta chains came from one sample sequenced in a study of T cells after yellow fever vaccination. TCRdb re-called the 5' RACE reads with MiXCR, one entry per CDR3 protein. The sample consists of approximately 260,000 distinct CDR3 sequences, 10% to 15% of them appearing once. Sequenced material: CD4+ T cells sorted from PBMCs, taken 45 days after the yellow fever booster vaccination. These receptors all stem from a man aged 30-40 years who received the YFV17D yellow fever vaccine.

This CDR3 reads CASSIERGKSYNEQFF. For the CDR3, the DNA is TGTGCCAGTAGTATAGAGCGGGGTAAGTCCTACAATGAGCAGTTCTTC. The rearrangement uses TRBV19 and TRBJ2-1; TRBD2 is a possible D gene (6 bases). The CDR3 is 16 residues long. Trimming shortened V by 0 bases and J by 1 base, and 10 bases separated the two germline ends. CDR1 is LNHDA, CDR2 SQIVND, per germline (reference sequence).

The V gene is TRBV20-1, the J gene TRBJ2-5; maybe TRBD2 (5 bases). The V gene lost 5 bases and the J gene lost 1 base, with 11 bases spanning the gap. The CDR3 has 13 amino acids. Germline V gives CDR1 DFQATT, CDR2 SNEGSKA (reference sequence). The DNA of the CDR3 is TGCAGTGCTCTCACGGGATTCCAAGAGACCCAGTACTTC. This codes for CSALTGFQETQYF.

This clonotype came up a few times. The chain joins TRBV15 to TRBJ2-1, with D maybe TRBD1 (5 bases). Germline V CDR1 and CDR2: LNHNV, YYDKDF (reference sequence). Trimming stripped 7 bases from V and 4 bases from J, with 20 bases between. The CDR3 extends over 16 amino acids. CDR3 residues: CATKGLLTGDYNEQFF. DNA for the CDR3: TGTGCCACCAAGGGTCTGTTAACAGGCGATTACAATGAGCAGTTCTTC.

V gene TRBV18 combines with J gene TRBJ2-5; 7 bases line up with TRBD1. The V segment lost 3 bases and the J segment 5 bases; nucleotides outside the gene matches: 6. Germline-derived CDR1 and CDR2 are KGHSH and LQKENI. This CDR3 spans 14 amino acids. CDR3 in DNA: TGTGCCAGCTCACCTGACAGGGTTCGGGAGACCCAGTACTTC. Amino acid sequence: CASSPDRVRETQYF.

The chain is built from TRBV12-3 or TRBV12-4 and TRBJ1-5; D remains ambiguous. The CDR3 length is 14 residues. V lost 2 bases, J lost 3 bases, and 8 bases lay in between. DNA of the CDR3: TGTGCCAGCAGTTTATGGCTGGTCAATCAGCCCCAGCATTTT. As protein: CASSLWLVNQPQHF.

The V call is TRBV5-1, the J call TRBJ2-1; no firm D call. V lost 7 bases and J lost 6, with 5 bases in between. The CDR3 has 10 residues. Germline V gene sequence: CDR1 SGHRS, CDR2 YFSETQ. Here the CDR3 reads CASGGNEQFF. CDR3 DNA sequence: TGCGCCAGCGGCGGCAATGAGCAGTTCTTC.

V usage is TRBV20-1 and J usage is TRBJ1-1; 10 nucleotides match TRBD1. V was pared by 4 bases and J by 4 bases, with 6 bases of the junction left unmatched. Per the germline V gene, CDR1 is DFQATT and CDR2 is SNEGSKA (reference sequence). The CDR3 contains 14 residues. Here the CDR3 DNA reads TGCAGTGCTACCGACGGACAGGGGGTCACTGAAGCTTTCTTT. Translated: CSATDGQGVTEAFF.

The J gene is TRBJ2-1, the V gene TRBV7-8; D may match TRBD1 or TRBD2 (5 bases each). Per germline, CDR1 SGHVS and CDR2 FQNEAQ. The germline V and J ends were trimmed by 3 bases and 7 bases, with 16 bases remaining between them. This CDR3 spans 15 amino acids. CDR3 in DNA: TGTGCCAGCAGCTTCGTGACCGGGACCAGTAATGAGCAGTTCTTC. Protein product: CASSFVTGTSNEQFF.

The chain combines TRBV5-6 with TRBJ2-5, with 14 bases aligning to TRBD2. In germline, CDR1 is SGHDT, CDR2 YYEEEE. With 6 bases clipped from V and 5 bases from J, the junction kept 3 bases outside the gene matches. The CDR3 sequence is 14 residues long. The CDR3 loop reads CASTGTSGSETQYF. DNA of the CDR3: TGTGCCAGCACCGGGACTAGCGGGAGTGAGACCCAGTACTTC.

V and J are TRBV7-2 and TRBJ2-3; TRBD2 is a possible D gene (5 bases). Germline assignment: CDR1 SGHTA and CDR2 FQGNSA. This CDR3 comprises 16 residues. The ends were cut back, 1 base at V and 2 bases at J, with 13 bases in the middle. The CDR3 region is CASSLEADSTTDTQYF. The CDR3 DNA sequence: TGTGCCAGCAGCTTAGAGGCGGACTCAACCACAGATACGCAGTATTTT.

This clonotype appeared a few times. The genes are TRBV20-1 and TRBJ1-2; the D gene is possibly TRBD1 (5 bases). V was cut by 6 bases and J by 0 bases, with 8 bases left in between. The CDR3 consists of 12 residues. The germline CDR1 and CDR2 sequences are DFQATT and SNEGSKA (reference sequence). CDR3 nucleotide sequence: TGCAGTGCCCGAGGGGCTAACTATGGCTACACCTTC. Its translation: CSARGANYGYTF.

The V and J genes are TRBV29-1 and TRBJ1-5; possible D gene TRBD1, 5 bases. This CDR3 has 13 amino acids. Germline V gene sequence: CDR1 SQVTM, CDR2 ANQGSEA. Trimming stripped 6 bases from V and 0 bases from J, with 9 bases between. The CDR3 is CSVGENSNQPQHF. The CDR3 DNA follows: TGCAGCGTAGGGGAAAATAGCAATCAGCCCCAGCATTTT.

This clonotype was observed a handful of times. The genes are TRBV9 and TRBJ2-5, with D possibly matching TRBD1 (6 bases). The germline V gene has CDR1 SGDLS and CDR2 YYNGEE. The CDR3 runs 15 residues. The V end was cut by 0 bases, the J end by 4 bases, with 13 bases between. The CDR3 spells CASSVGQGFRETQYF. For the CDR3, the DNA is TGTGCCAGCAGCGTAGGCCAGGGGTTTCGAGAGACCCAGTACTTC.

V and J are TRBV20-1 and TRBJ2-5; 9 nucleotides agree with TRBD2. Germline CDR1 reads DFQATT; CDR2 reads SNEGSKA (reference sequence). The J segment lost 2 bases and the V segment lost 5 bases, leaving 9 bases of the junction unmatched. The CDR3 extends over 15 amino acids. The DNA for the CDR3 is TGCAGTGCTGAGCCCTTGCGGGAGGGGCAAGAGACCCAGTACTTC. Amino acids: CSAEPLREGQETQYF.

This clonotype was observed once. The J gene is TRBJ2-3, the V gene TRBV7-2; TRBD1 agrees at 11 bases. Germline V lookup: CDR1 SGHTA, CDR2 FQGNSA. Unmatched junction bases numbered 12, after V lost 5 bases and J lost 8 bases. The CDR3 is 16 residues long. The CDR3 loop is CASSTTGTGGAGTQYF. CDR3 nucleotide sequence: TGTGCCAGCAGCACAACCGGGACAGGGGGAGCAGGTACGCAGTATTTT.

The rearrangement uses TRBV21-1 and TRBJ2-1; the table assigns TRBD1, which was not confirmed against the DNA. TRBV21-1 is a pseudogene locus. This CDR3 contains 16 residues. CDR3 nucleotide sequence: TGTGCCAGCAGCTGCCAACCCGGGACAGGGTTCCATGATCAGTTCTTC. Its protein product is CASSCQPGTGFHDQFF.

This clonotype was seen a handful of times. V usage is TRBV7-2 and J usage is TRBJ2-1, with 10 nucleotides matching TRBD2. The germline CDR1 and CDR2 sequences are SGHTA and FQGNSA. The CDR3 covers 16 residues. V shed 1 base, J shed 9 bases, and the junction held 9 bases outside the gene matches. The CDR3: CASSLVAAGGSREQFF. The CDR3 nucleotides read TGTGCCAGCAGCTTAGTAGCAGCGGGAGGGTCCCGTGAGCAGTTCTTC.

The chain uses TRBV10-3 and TRBJ2-5; D not resolved. V was clipped by 2 bases and J by 3 bases, with 4 bases between them. The germline V gene has CDR1 ENHRY and CDR2 SYGVKD. The CDR3 has 12 residues. DNA for the CDR3: TGTGCCATCAGTGAGGTTAAAGAGACCCAGTACTTC. Its translation is CAISEVKETQYF.

At least ten counts were recorded for this clonotype. This chain uses TRBV20-1 with TRBJ2-7, with D tentatively TRBD2 (6 bases). Germline V CDR1 and CDR2: DFQATT, SNEGSKA (reference sequence). V was clipped by 6 bases and J by 6 bases, with 15 bases between them. There are 12 residues in the CDR3. CDR3 region: CSAPTRRLEQYF. As DNA, the CDR3 is TGCAGTGCACCGACTAGGCGGCTCGAGCAGTACTTC.

This clonotype showed up just a few times. The chain uses TRBV7-9 and TRBJ2-2, with 7 positions matching TRBD2. Losses at the gene ends were 0 bases for V and 6 bases for J; bases not matched to a gene: 7. There are 16 residues in the CDR3. From germline, CDR1 is SEHNR and CDR2 FQNEAQ (reference sequence). Written as DNA, the CDR3 is TGTGCCAGCAGCTTAGCTGGCAGCGGGAATGCCGGGGAGCTGTTTTTT. Translated: CASSLAGSGNAGELFF.

A few counts support this clonotype. The V gene is TRBV20-1, the J gene TRBJ2-1; TRBD2 matches at 11 bases. This CDR3 has 15 amino acids. J was trimmed by 7 bases and V by 5 bases; bases with no gene match: 10. The germline gives CDR1 DFQATT, CDR2 SNEGSKA (reference sequence). The CDR3 sequence is CSARQSSGRWNEQFF. The CDR3 bases are TGCAGTGCTCGTCAATCTAGCGGGAGGTGGAATGAGCAGTTCTTC.

This clonotype has a handful of counts. V is TRBV11-2 and J is TRBJ2-3; D is uncertain. Per the germline V gene, CDR1 is SGHAT and CDR2 is FQNNGV. V lost 2 bases and J 2 bases, leaving 11 bases between the germline ends. CDR3 length equals 15 residues. DNA for the CDR3: TGTGCCAGCAGCTTACAGCCCGCAGCCACAGATACGCAGTATTTT. Protein product: CASSLQPAATDTQYF.

This clonotype showed up just a few times. V and J are TRBV5-5 and TRBJ2-2, with D perhaps given as TRBD1 or TRBD2 (6 bases each). V was pared by 4 bases and J by 4 bases, with 14 bases between. The CDR3 runs 15 residues. Germline-derived CDR1 and CDR2 are SGHKS and YYEKEE (reference sequence). The DNA for the CDR3 is TGTGCCAGCAGCGTACAGGGAGGCACCACCGGGGAGCTGTTTTTT. Protein sequence: CASSVQGGTTGELFF.

This clonotype was found a few times. The V and J genes are TRBV24-1 and TRBJ2-1; 12 bases are shared with TRBD2. The CDR3 runs to 18 residues. Germline CDR1 KGHDR, CDR2 SFDVKD. The junction had 8 bases not matched to a gene; V was cut back by 5 bases and J by 1 base. CDR3 nucleotides: TGTGCCACCAGTGGTCCGACTAGCGGGAGATTTTCCTACAATGAGCAGTTCTTC. It specifies CATSGPTSGRFSYNEQFF.

This chain joins TRBV5-1 and TRBJ2-1; 7 nucleotides line up with TRBD1. J was trimmed by 2 bases and V by 3 bases; bases with no gene match: 5. Germline assignment: CDR1 SGHRS and CDR2 YFSETQ. This CDR3 has 15 residues. The CDR3 spells CASSWTGDTYNEQFF. The CDR3 coding sequence is TGCGCCAGCAGCTGGACAGGAGACACCTACAATGAGCAGTTCTTC.

This clonotype has a handful of counts. The genes are TRBV12-3 or TRBV12-4 and TRBJ2-3; tentatively, D is TRBD1 (5 bases). The V and J ends lost 6 bases and 1 base respectively, with 11 bases between them. This CDR3 is built from 14 residues. The CDR3 DNA reads TGTGCCAGCAGACTGGACACGGGCACAGATACGCAGTATTTT. Translation: CASRLDTGTDTQYF.

The V gene is TRBV7-2, the J gene TRBJ2-3; 9 nucleotides align to TRBD2. Germline CDR1 and CDR2: SGHTA and FQGNSA. V was clipped by 1 base and J by 6 bases; unmatched bases: 5. The CDR3 consists of 15 residues. The DNA for the CDR3 is TGTGCCAGCAGCTTAGTGGCGGGAGGGCCGGATACGCAGTATTTT. As protein: CASSLVAGGPDTQYF. The full variable domain, its missing parts supplied by reference TRBV7-2 and TRBJ2-3, is GAGVSQSPSNKVTEKGKDVELRCDPISGHTALYWYRQSLGQGLEFLIYFQGNSAPDKSGLPSDRFSAERTGGSVSTLTIQRTQQEDSAVYLCASSLVAGGPDTQYFGPGTRLTVL.

V gene TRBV7-9 combines with J gene TRBJ2-5, with a possible D match to TRBD1 (5 bases). CDR3 length equals 14 residues. The V gene lost 7 bases and the J gene lost 3 bases, with 15 bases spanning the gap. Germline CDR1 SEHNR, CDR2 FQNEAQ (reference sequence). The chain's CDR3 is CASTFQGYEETQYF. CDR3 DNA: TGTGCCAGCACTTTCCAGGGATACGAAGAGACCCAGTACTTC.

This clonotype was detected only a few times. CDR3 nucleotides: TGCGCCAGCAGTGATTCTAGCAGGGAGACCCAGTACTTC. It is translated as CASSDSSRETQYF. J is TRBJ2-5 and V is TRBV10-2, with a weak D call TRBD2 (5 bases). V lost 3 bases and J lost 5, with 10 bases in between. This CDR3 spans 13 amino acids. Per the germline V gene, CDR1 is WSHSY and CDR2 is SAAADI.

The chain carries TRBV7-2 and TRBJ2-2; tentative D call: TRBD2 (5 bases). Germline CDR1 reads SGHTA; CDR2 reads FQGNSA. Trimming shortened V by 8 bases and J by 4 bases, and 14 bases separated the two germline ends. There are 14 residues in the CDR3. The CDR3 region has the DNA TGTGCCAGCGGTTCGAACGGGATCACCGGGGAGCTGTTTTTT. Translation gives CASGSNGITGELFF.

The rearrangement joins TRBV4-3 to TRBJ2-5; a possible D gene is TRBD1 (6 bases). The CDR3 is made up of 14 amino acids. The V end lost 0 bases, the J end lost 8 bases, and 13 bases lay between the germline ends. The germline V gene encodes CDR1 LGHNA and CDR2 YSLEER. CDR3 nucleotides: TGCGCCAGCAGCCAAGAAAGAAGCAGGGGAACCCAGTACTTC. Translation: CASSQERSRGTQYF.

The V and J genes are TRBV19 and TRBJ2-5; 8 bases are shared with TRBD1. CDR3 length: 14 amino acids. After removal of 8 bases from V and 5 bases from J, the junction contained 10 bases not matched to a gene. Germline V gene lookup returns CDR1 LNHDA and CDR2 SQIVND (reference sequence). CDR3 region: CASSTGQGWETQYF. As DNA, the CDR3 is TGTGCCAGTTCTACCGGACAGGGCTGGGAGACCCAGTACTTC.